Given below is one T cell receptor beta chain in context. J lost 2 bases, V lost 5 bases, and 9 bases had no gene match. The germline CDR1 and CDR2 sequences are MNHNY and SVGAGI (reference sequence). The CDR3 contains 15 residues. In the source study's methods: Amplifying reference gene primers gave estimates of nucleated cell counts. Sequencing was performed with immunoSEQ multiplex PCR; in TCRdb, only in-frame clones are kept and a portion is missing. Clone size and V and J calls were adopted from that table, with D and trimming inferred from the DNA. The sample consists of over 130,000 clones, approximately 84% of them appearing once. The data originate from a study of blood T cell repertoires in COVID-19. Study overall: The United States, Italy and Spain were the sources of the acute and convalescent COVID-19 samples.

The V and J genes are TRBV6-6 and TRBJ2-7, with 7 bases lining up with TRBD2. The sequencing input was peripheral blood. The receptor comes from a woman aged 55-70 years with acute or convalescent COVID-19. CDR3 loop: CASSDGGNAAYEQYF. The DNA for the CDR3 is TGTGCCAGCAGTGACGGGGGGAACGCAGCCTACGAGCAGTACTTC.